This T cell receptor beta chain was sequenced during a study of shared clonotypes between healthy human individuals. Findings and caveats of the study: Sharing across four donors was seen in 4% to 6.5% of naive CD4 clonotypes. The generation probabilities recorded for non-shared clonotypes fell below those of clonotypes shared by all four donors.

The method was immunoSEQ multiplex PCR; TCRdb's version includes in-frame clones alone and lacks a portion of them. The sample carries hundreds of thousands of clones, around 67% recorded once. There were no recent acute infections or vaccinations among the donors, who were healthy HIV-negative adults. About this clone itself: Its antigen is currently unknown.

This CDR3 comprises 14 residues. Per germline, CDR1 SGHNT and CDR2 YENEEA. V was clipped by 1 base and J by 4 bases, with 8 bases between them. Sequencing was carried out using memory CD4+ T cells sorted from blood. Subset in this sample: CD45RA-negative fraction. The chain recombines TRBV11-3 with TRBJ1-3, with D tentatively TRBD1 (6 bases). The TCR originated in a woman in her thirties in good health. The CDR3 DNA reads TGTGCCAGCAGCTTAGTCAGGGGAGGAAACACCATATATTTT. Translation gives CASSLVRGGNTIYF.